Presented here are 2 T cell receptor beta chains from one specimen sequenced in a study of blood T cell repertoires in COVID-19. The assay was immunoSEQ multiplex PCR, and TCRdb's table has in-frame clones only and misses some. The sample contains approximately 260,000 clones, 90% of which appear only once. Sample: peripheral blood. These receptors were taken from an older woman with COVID-19, enrolled during active disease.

The CDR3 coding sequence is TGTGCCAGCAGCGAACGGGACTTCACAGATACGCAGTATTTT. It is translated as CASSERDFTDTQYF. The V gene is TRBV7-3, the J gene TRBJ2-3, with a tentative D call TRBD2 (6 bases). This CDR3 is built from 14 residues. Trimming took 5 bases from V and 2 from J, leaving 11 bases between them. Germline V gene lookup returns CDR1 SGHTA and CDR2 FQGTGA.

The genes are TRBV3-1 (or the pseudogene TRBV3-2) and TRBJ2-1; TRBD2 might be the D (6 bases). CDR3 size: 16 residues. Germline CDR1 is LGHDT and CDR2 is YNNKEL (reference sequence). V was shortened by 3 bases and J by 4 bases, with 16 bases between the two germline ends. The CDR3 DNA reads TGTGCCAGCAGCCACCCCACGGGGGACCGTTACAATGAGCAGTTCTTC. Encoded protein: CASSHPTGDRYNEQFF.